This TCR beta chain stems from a study of human versus mouse CDR3 diversity and MHC coevolution. Study-level points and caveats: Most of the three human donors had the lowest clonal inequality.

Looked up from germline, CDR1 is SGHAT and CDR2 is FQDESV (reference sequence). V was shortened by 3 bases and J by 2 bases, with 14 bases between the two germline ends. The CDR3 covers 15 residues. Points on this clone: Its matching antigen is unknown.

Produced via immunoSEQ multiplex PCR; TCRdb's table is partial and in-frame only. This sample carries about 81,000 clones, over 85% of them seen once, and the ten largest clones take 1.3% to 1.5%. The chain recombines TRBV11-1 with TRBJ2-7, with D possibly TRBD1 on 6 matching bases. The source material was naive CD4+ T cells from blood. The subset here: CD45RO-negative CD62L-positive naive CD4 T cells. This TCR came from a person between 30 and 69 years old in good health. The CDR3 sequence is CASSFGGQGPYEQYF. The CDR3, as DNA: TGTGCCAGCAGCTTTGGGGGTCAGGGGCCCTACGAGCAGTACTTC. The complete variable domain, with remaining parts taken from reference TRBV11-1 and TRBJ2-7, reads EAEVAQSPRYKITEKSQAVAFWCDPISGHATLYWYRQILGQGPELLVQFQDESVVDDSQLPKDRFSAERLKGVDSTLKIQPAELGDSAMYLCASSFGGQGPYEQYFGPGTRLTVT.